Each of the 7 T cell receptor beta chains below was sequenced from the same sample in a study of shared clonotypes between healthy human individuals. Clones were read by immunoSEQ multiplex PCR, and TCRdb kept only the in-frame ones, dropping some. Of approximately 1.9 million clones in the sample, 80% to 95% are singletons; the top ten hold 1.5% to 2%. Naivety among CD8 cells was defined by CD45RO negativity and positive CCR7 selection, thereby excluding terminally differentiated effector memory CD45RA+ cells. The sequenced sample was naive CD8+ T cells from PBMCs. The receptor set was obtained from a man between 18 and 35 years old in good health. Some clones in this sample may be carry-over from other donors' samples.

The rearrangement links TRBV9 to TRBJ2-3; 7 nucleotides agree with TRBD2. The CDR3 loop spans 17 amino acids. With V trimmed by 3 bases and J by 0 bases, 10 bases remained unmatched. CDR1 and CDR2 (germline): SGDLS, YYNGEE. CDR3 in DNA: TGTGCCAGCAGCGCTAGCCGGGAGGCCCCCAGCACAGATACGCAGTATTTT. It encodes CASSASREAPSTDTQYF.

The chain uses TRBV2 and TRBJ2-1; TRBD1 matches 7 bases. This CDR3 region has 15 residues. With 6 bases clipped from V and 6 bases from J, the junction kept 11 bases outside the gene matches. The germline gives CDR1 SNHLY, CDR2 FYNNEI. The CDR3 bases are TGTGCCAGCAGGCCAGGACAGGAGCCGGTCAATGAGCAGTTCTTC. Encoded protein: CASRPGQEPVNEQFF.

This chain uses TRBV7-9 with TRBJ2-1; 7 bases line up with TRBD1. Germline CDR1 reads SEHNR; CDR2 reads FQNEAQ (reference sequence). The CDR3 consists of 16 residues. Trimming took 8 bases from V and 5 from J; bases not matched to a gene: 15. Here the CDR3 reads CASRHSSGQQNNEQFF. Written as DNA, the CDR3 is TGTGCCAGCCGCCACTCGTCGGGACAGCAGAACAATGAGCAGTTCTTC.

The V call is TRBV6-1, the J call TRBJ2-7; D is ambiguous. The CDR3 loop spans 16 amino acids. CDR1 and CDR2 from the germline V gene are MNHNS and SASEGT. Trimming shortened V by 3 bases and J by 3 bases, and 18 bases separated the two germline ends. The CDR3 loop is CASSDRNLAAYYEQYF. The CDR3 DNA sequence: TGTGCCAGCAGTGATCGAAATCTTGCGGCCTACTACGAGCAGTACTTC.

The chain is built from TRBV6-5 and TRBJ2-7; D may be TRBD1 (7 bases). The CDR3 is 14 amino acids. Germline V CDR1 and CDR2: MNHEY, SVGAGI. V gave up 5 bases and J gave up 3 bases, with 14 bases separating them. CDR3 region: CASSPGDRRYEQYF. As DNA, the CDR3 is TGTGCCAGCAGTCCGGGGGACAGACGCTACGAGCAGTACTTC.

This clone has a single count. The CDR3 nucleotides read TGCAGCGTTGTAGGAGCGGGACGGGCAGATACGCAGTATTTT. It is translated as CSVVGAGRADTQYF. This chain connects TRBV29-1 to TRBJ2-3; the match to TRBD2 covers 7 bases. This CDR3 has 14 amino acids. Germline CDR1 reads SQVTM; CDR2 reads ANQGSEA. Trimming at V came to 4 bases and at J to 4 bases, leaving 8 bases not matched to a gene.

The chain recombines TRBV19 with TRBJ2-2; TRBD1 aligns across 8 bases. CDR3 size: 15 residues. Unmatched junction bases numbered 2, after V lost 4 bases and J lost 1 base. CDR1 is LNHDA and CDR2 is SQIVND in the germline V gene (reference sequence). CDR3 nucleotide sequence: TGTGCCAGTAGTACGGACAGGGTGAACACCGGGGAGCTGTTTTTT. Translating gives CASSTDRVNTGELFF.